These 30 T cell receptor beta chains originate from one sample sequenced in a study of blood T cell repertoires in COVID-19 (dated by TCRdb to the early 2020s). The library was produced with the immunoSEQ multiplex PCR assay. Not all clones reach the TCRdb copy of this immuneACCESS table, which keeps in-frame sequences only. Checked studies attribute under half of the gap to unresolved V genes and leave the rest unexplained. The sample yields roughly 670,000 clones; 70% to 90% were counted once. Of the sample, about 0.26% falls within the top ten clones. Specimen: peripheral blood. These receptors all come from a woman younger than 35 with acute or convalescent COVID-19.

This chain uses TRBV3-1 (or the pseudogene TRBV3-2) with TRBJ1-2; TRBD1 matches 7 bases. CDR1 LGHDT and CDR2 YNNKEL come from the germline V gene (reference sequence). The V gene end was trimmed by 4 bases and the J gene end by 4 bases; junction bases not matched to a gene: 9. CDR3 length: 15 residues. The CDR3 loop reads CASSPPGAGGYGYTF. CDR3 coding DNA: TGTGCCAGCAGCCCCCCGGGCGCAGGGGGCTATGGCTACACCTTC.

The chain employs TRBV19 and TRBJ1-2; D gene uncertain. The ends were cut back, 4 bases at V and 4 bases at J, with 22 bases in the middle. The CDR3 is 17 residues long. Germline CDR1 reads LNHDA; CDR2 reads SQIVND (reference sequence). CDR3 sequence reads: CASSTLGFRERGYGYTF. The CDR3 DNA is TGTGCCAGTAGTACCCTGGGTTTTAGGGAGCGGGGCTATGGCTACACCTTC. Using reference TRBV19 and TRBJ1-2 for the parts outside the CDR3, the full variable domain is DGGITQSPKYLFRKEGQNVTLSCEQNLNHDAMYWYRQDPGQGLRLIYYSQIVNDFQKGDIAEGYSVSREKKESFPLTVTSAQKNPTAFYLCASSTLGFRERGYGYTFGSGTRLTVV.

The gene calls are TRBV19 and TRBJ2-1, with TRBD1 matching over 11 bases. The germline V gene has CDR1 LNHDA and CDR2 SQIVND (reference sequence). This CDR3 has 14 residues. V shed 3 bases and J 9 bases; nucleotides not matched to a gene: 4. CDR3 sequence reads: CASSIGQGALEQFF. CDR3 DNA sequence: TGTGCCAGTAGTATCGGACAGGGGGCACTTGAGCAGTTCTTC.

A word on this clone: Other DNA sequences from this sample encode an identical CDR3 as well. V gene TRBV11-3 combines with J gene TRBJ2-1; D remains ambiguous. Deletions cut 0 bases from V and 4 bases from J, with 4 bases between. The V gene's germline CDR1 is SGHNT and CDR2 YENEEA. This CDR3 comprises 13 residues. The CDR3 loop is CASSLELYNEQFF. The CDR3 bases are TGTGCCAGCAGCTTAGAACTATACAATGAGCAGTTCTTC.

In its sample, this clone was seen a few times. This rearrangement joins TRBV29-1 to TRBJ1-5; D not certain. Trimming left V 4 bases short and J 1 base short, with 17 bases between. From germline, CDR1 is SQVTM and CDR2 ANQGSEA. The CDR3 has 16 amino acids. The CDR3 DNA sequence: TGCAGCGTTGGCGGGGAAGGGTTTGAGAGCAATCAGCCCCAGCATTTT. As protein: CSVGGEGFESNQPQHF.

This clone occurred a few times. The chain couples TRBV28 to TRBJ1-1; D is undetermined. This CDR3 is 12 amino acids long. Germline loops: CDR1 MDHEN, CDR2 SYDVKM. Deletions cut 2 bases from V and 3 bases from J, with 4 bases between. CDR3 bases: TGTGCCAGCAGTTTACGGTACACTGAAGCTTTCTTT. It translates to CASSLRYTEAFF. Looking up the rest from reference TRBV28 and TRBJ1-1 gives the full variable domain: DVKVTQSSRYLVKRTGEKVFLECVQDMDHENMFWYRQDPGLGLRLIYFSYDVKMKEKGDIPEGYSVSREKKERFSLILESASTNQTSMYLCASSLRYTEAFFGQGTRLTVV.

This chain joins TRBV7-9 and TRBJ2-5, with TRBD1 identical over 8 bases. Trimming removed 6 bases from V and 4 bases from J; junction bases left unmatched: 4. CDR3 length: 13 amino acids. Germline CDR1 is SEHNR and CDR2 is FQNEAQ (reference sequence). The CDR3 loop reads CASRQGTGETQYF. DNA of the CDR3: TGTGCCAGCAGACAGGGGACAGGAGAGACCCAGTACTTC. Drawing the rest from reference TRBV7-9 and TRBJ2-5, the complete variable domain is DTGVSQNPRHKITKRGQNVTFRCDPISEHNRLYWYRQTLGQGPEFLTYFQNEAQLEKSRLLSDRFSAERPKGSFSTLEIQRTEQGDSAMYLCASRQGTGETQYFGPGTRLLVL.

The chain is built from TRBV6-5 and TRBJ1-1, with D maybe TRBD1 (6 bases). From germline, CDR1 is MNHEY and CDR2 SVGAGI. Trimming took off 4 bases at V and 3 bases at J, with 12 bases between the two ends. The CDR3 contains 14 residues. CDR3 sequence reads: CASSFRQAYTEAFF. The CDR3, as DNA: TGTGCCAGCAGTTTCAGACAGGCCTACACTGAAGCTTTCTTT.

The V gene is TRBV18, the J gene TRBJ1-1; the D is unclear. Germline CDR1 and CDR2: KGHSH and LQKENI. The V gene lost 3 bases and the J gene lost 1 base, with 3 bases spanning the gap. CDR3 length equals 12 residues. CDR3 sequence: CASSPANTEAFF. The CDR3 DNA reads TGTGCCAGCTCACCGGCGAACACTGAAGCTTTCTTT.

The chain combines TRBV7-9 with TRBJ2-1; TRBD1 is a possible D gene (6 bases). Between the trimmed V and J ends, which lost 0 bases and 5 bases, there was a span of 11 bases. Germline V gene sequence: CDR1 SEHNR, CDR2 FQNEAQ (reference sequence). The CDR3 loop spans 15 amino acids. CDR3 sequence (DNA): TGTGCCAGCAGCTTAGCGCTCAGGGGCCACAATGAGCAGTTCTTC. Protein sequence: CASSLALRGHNEQFF. Full variable domain (outside the CDR3, taken from reference TRBV7-9 and TRBJ2-1): DTGVSQNPRHKITKRGQNVTFRCDPISEHNRLYWYRQTLGQGPEFLTYFQNEAQLEKSRLLSDRFSAERPKGSFSTLEIQRTEQGDSAMYLCASSLALRGHNEQFFGPGTRLTVL.

J is TRBJ2-7 and V is TRBV5-6, with 9 nucleotides matching TRBD2. Germline V gene data show CDR1 as SGHDT and CDR2 as YYEEEE. The CDR3 runs 15 residues. J was trimmed by 0 bases and V by 2 bases; bases with no gene match: 3. This CDR3 reads CASSFTTSGSYEQYF. The CDR3 bases are TGTGCCAGCAGCTTTACGACTAGCGGCTCCTACGAGCAGTACTTC.

This rearrangement joins TRBV4-1 to TRBJ1-1; D may be TRBD1 (5 bases). V shed 3 bases and J shed 6 bases, with 8 bases lying between them. CDR3 length: 12 residues. CDR1 is MGHRA, CDR2 YSYEKL, per germline. The CDR3 is CASSHTGAEAFF. CDR3 nucleotides: TGCGCCAGCAGCCACACGGGGGCTGAAGCTTTCTTT.

The chain couples TRBV25-1 to TRBJ1-1, with 7 bases that match TRBD1. The CDR3 sequence is 12 residues long. With V trimmed by 6 bases and J by 11 bases, 9 bases remained unmatched. The germline V gene has CDR1 MGHDK and CDR2 SYGVNS. CDR3 amino acids: CASREQGLAAFF. CDR3 coding DNA: TGTGCCAGCAGGGAACAGGGGTTAGCGGCTTTCTTT.

This chain links TRBV3-1 (or the pseudogene TRBV3-2) with TRBJ1-1; D is possibly TRBD1 (5 bases). The CDR3 totals 14 residues. V lost 4 bases and J 10 bases, leaving 19 bases between the germline ends. CDR1 and CDR2 from the germline V gene are LGHDT and YNNKEL (reference sequence). CDR3 coding DNA: TGTGCCAGCAGCCGAACGACCCAAGGGGAGGGAGCTTTCTTT. Encoded protein: CASSRTTQGEGAFF.

The chain joins TRBV9 to TRBJ1-4; D ambiguous. The CDR3 runs to 14 residues. Germline V CDR1 and CDR2: SGDLS, YYNGEE. V lost 3 bases to trimming and J lost 4 bases, with 10 bases between them. The CDR3: CASSERVGNEKLFF. In DNA, the CDR3 is TGTGCCAGCAGCGAGAGGGTGGGTAATGAAAAACTGTTTTTT.

The chain recombines TRBV12-3 or TRBV12-4 with TRBJ2-1; D perhaps matches TRBD2 (5 bases). The CDR3 runs to 13 residues. V was cut by 5 bases and J by 10 bases, with 15 bases left in between. The CDR3 loop is CASSPQVAGEQFF. CDR3 nucleotides: TGTGCCAGCAGTCCCCAAGTGGCGGGCGAGCAGTTCTTC.

This chain uses TRBV7-2 with TRBJ1-1; TRBD1 aligns across 7 bases. The V and J ends lost 3 bases and 6 bases, in that order; junction bases with no gene match: 7. The CDR3 covers 14 residues. Per the germline V gene, CDR1 is SGHTA and CDR2 is FQGNSA. CDR3 in DNA: TGTGCCAGCAGCTTCTTGACAGGGCCGGCTGAAGCTTTCTTT. Translation: CASSFLTGPAEAFF.

The chain employs TRBV13 and TRBJ2-5, with TRBD1 identical over 8 bases. V shed 5 bases, J shed 5 bases, and the junction held 10 bases outside the gene matches. This CDR3 spans 15 amino acids. Germline values: CDR1 PRHDT, CDR2 FYEKMQ (reference sequence). CDR3 amino acids: CASSDTDRAGETQYF. DNA for the CDR3: TGTGCCAGCAGCGACACGGACAGGGCGGGGGAGACCCAGTACTTC. The variable domain in full, completed from reference TRBV13 and TRBJ2-5, reads AAGVIQSPRHLIKEKRETATLKCYPIPRHDTVYWYQQGPGQDPQFLISFYEKMQSDKGSIPDRFSAQQFSDYHSELNMSSLELGDSALYFCASSDTDRAGETQYFGPGTRLLVL.

The chain employs TRBV18 and TRBJ2-7; D call uncertain. The ends were cut back, 2 bases at V and 6 bases at J, with 11 bases in the middle. The V gene's germline CDR1 is KGHSH and CDR2 LQKENI. The CDR3 totals 13 residues. The CDR3 reads CASSPLAFREQYF. CDR3 nucleotide sequence: TGTGCCAGCTCACCATTGGCCTTCCGCGAGCAGTACTTC.

This chain connects TRBV24-1 to TRBJ1-4; D possibly corresponds to TRBD1 (5 bases). This CDR3 spans 15 amino acids. The germline V and J ends were trimmed by 4 bases and 8 bases, with 16 bases remaining between them. Germline CDR1 and CDR2: KGHDR and SFDVKD. The DNA for the CDR3 is TGTGCCACCAGTGACCCCGGCTGGCAGGGCGAAAAACTGTTTTTT. It specifies CATSDPGWQGEKLFF.

The rearrangement uses TRBV6-5 and TRBJ1-1; 8 bases align to TRBD1. The ends lost 4 bases at V and 1 base at J; junction bases unmatched: 8. This CDR3 spans 16 amino acids. The germline gives CDR1 MNHEY, CDR2 SVGAGI. DNA of the CDR3: TGTGCCAGCAGTTCTAGACAGGGGTCGGGGAACACTGAAGCTTTCTTT. It is translated as CASSSRQGSGNTEAFF.

The V call is TRBV7-6, the J call TRBJ2-3; TRBD2 matches at 7 bases. Per the germline V gene, CDR1 is SGHVS and CDR2 is FNYEAQ. Unmatched junction bases numbered 8, after V lost 5 bases and J lost 6 bases. CDR3 size: 14 residues. CDR3 in amino acids: CASSPRLAPDTQYF. CDR3 coding DNA: TGTGCCAGCAGCCCAAGACTAGCCCCCGATACGCAGTATTTT.

The chain combines TRBV7-8 with TRBJ1-5; D is unresolved. The germline V gene has CDR1 SGHVS and CDR2 FQNEAQ. Trimming cost V 5 bases and J 4 bases, with 21 bases left between them. The CDR3 length is 17 residues. The CDR3 region is CASSPVGSAPWNQPQHF. The CDR3 nucleotides read TGTGCCAGCAGCCCCGTCGGTTCCGCCCCGTGGAATCAGCCCCAGCATTTT.

The chain uses TRBV28 and TRBJ2-7; no clear D gene. CDR1 is MDHEN, CDR2 SYDVKM, per germline. The CDR3 is 14 amino acids. Trimming took 3 bases from V and 6 from J, leaving 15 bases between them. CDR3 sequence reads: CASSLFSDHGEQYF. The CDR3 DNA reads as TGTGCCAGCAGTTTGTTTTCTGATCACGGCGAGCAGTACTTC.

This clone was counted a single time. The chain combines TRBV5-1 with TRBJ2-2, with D perhaps matching TRBD1 (6 bases). Trimming pared 4 bases from V and 5 bases from J, leaving 15 bases between. CDR3 length: 15 residues. Germline lookup yields CDR1 SGHRS and CDR2 YFSETQ. In nucleotides, the CDR3 is TGCGCCAGCAGCGCATCAACAGGGAAAACCGGGGAGCTGTTTTTT. Translating it yields CASSASTGKTGELFF.

The V and J genes are TRBV7-3 and TRBJ2-4, with unresolved D. Germline values: CDR1 SGHTA, CDR2 FQGTGA. This CDR3 spans 13 amino acids. Between the trimmed V and J ends, which lost 3 bases and 8 bases, there was a span of 11 bases. CDR3 DNA: TGTGCCAGCAGCTTGATCAGTGGTGACATTCAGTACTTC. Amino acid sequence: CASSLISGDIQYF. Full variable domain (outside the CDR3, taken from reference TRBV7-3 and TRBJ2-4): GAGVSQTPSNKVTEKGKYVELRCDPISGHTALYWYRQSLGQGPEFLIYFQGTGAADDSGLPNDRFFAVRPEGSVSTLKIQRTERGDSAVYLCASSLISGDIQYFGAGTRLSVL.

The rearrangement uses TRBV27 and TRBJ2-1; D might be TRBD1 (5 bases). Trimming took 4 bases from V and 6 from J, leaving 13 bases between them. Germline values: CDR1 MNHEY, CDR2 SMNVEV (reference sequence). This CDR3 contains 14 residues. CDR3 residues: CASSWGSNGNEQFF. The DNA for the CDR3 is TGTGCCAGCAGTTGGGGCTCCAACGGCAATGAGCAGTTCTTC.

This chain links TRBV30 with TRBJ1-6; weak D call: TRBD1 (5 bases). Germline-derived CDR1 and CDR2 are GTSNPN and SVGIG (reference sequence). The V gene lost 5 bases and the J gene lost 8 bases, with 19 bases spanning the gap. The CDR3 totals 15 residues. CDR3 amino acids: CAWGAQGRGYSPLHF. For the CDR3, the DNA is TGTGCCTGGGGTGCCCAAGGACGGGGGTATTCACCCCTCCACTTT.

This chain connects TRBV5-6 to TRBJ1-2; TRBD1 agrees at 11 bases. The CDR3 runs 14 residues. The J segment lost 7 bases and the V segment lost 4 bases, leaving 6 bases of the junction unmatched. CDR1 and CDR2 from the germline V gene are SGHDT and YYEEEE. The CDR3 here is CASSPGTGGGGYTF. CDR3 coding DNA: TGTGCCAGCAGCCCCGGGACAGGGGGGGGTGGCTACACCTTC.

This chain links TRBV9 with TRBJ1-6; perhaps TRBD1 as D (6 bases). From germline, CDR1 is SGDLS and CDR2 YYNGEE. Trimming removed 3 bases at V and 5 bases at J, with 9 bases between. CDR3 size: 14 residues. The CDR3 reads CASSDGQNNSPLHF. CDR3 DNA sequence: TGTGCCAGCAGCGACGGACAGAATAATTCACCCCTCCACTTT.